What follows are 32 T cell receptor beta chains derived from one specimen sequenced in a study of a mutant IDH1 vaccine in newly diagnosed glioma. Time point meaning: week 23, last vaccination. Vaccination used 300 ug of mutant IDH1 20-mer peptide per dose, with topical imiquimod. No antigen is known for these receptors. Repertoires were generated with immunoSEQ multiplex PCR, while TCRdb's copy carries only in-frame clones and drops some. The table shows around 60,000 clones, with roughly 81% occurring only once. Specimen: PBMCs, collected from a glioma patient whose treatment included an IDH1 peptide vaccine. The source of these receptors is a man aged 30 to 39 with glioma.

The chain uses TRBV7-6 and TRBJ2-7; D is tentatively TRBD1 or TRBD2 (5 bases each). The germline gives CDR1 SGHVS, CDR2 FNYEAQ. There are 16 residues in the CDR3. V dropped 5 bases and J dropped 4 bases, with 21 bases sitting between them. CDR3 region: CASSTPRDGRAYEQYF. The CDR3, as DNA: TGTGCCAGCAGCACCCCCAGGGACGGAAGGGCTTACGAGCAGTACTTC. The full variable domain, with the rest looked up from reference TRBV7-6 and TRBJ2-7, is GAGVSQSPRYKVTKRGQDVALRCDPISGHVSLYWYRQALGQGPEFLTYFNYEAQQDKSGLPNDRFSAERPEGSISTLTIQRTEQRDSAMYRCASSTPRDGRAYEQYFGPGTRLTVT.

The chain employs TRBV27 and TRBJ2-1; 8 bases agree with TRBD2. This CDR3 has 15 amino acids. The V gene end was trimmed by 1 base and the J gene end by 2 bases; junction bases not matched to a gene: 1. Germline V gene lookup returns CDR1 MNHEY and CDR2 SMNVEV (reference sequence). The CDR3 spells CASSLYGGAYNEQFF. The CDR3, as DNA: TGTGCCAGCAGTTTATACGGGGGGGCCTACAATGAGCAGTTCTTC.

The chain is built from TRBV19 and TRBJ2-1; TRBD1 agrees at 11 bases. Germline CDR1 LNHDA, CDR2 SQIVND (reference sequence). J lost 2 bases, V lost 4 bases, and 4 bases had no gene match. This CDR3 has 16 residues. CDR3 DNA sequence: TGTGCCAGTAGTAAAGGGACAGGGGGAACCTACAATGAGCAGTTCTTC. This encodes CASSKGTGGTYNEQFF.

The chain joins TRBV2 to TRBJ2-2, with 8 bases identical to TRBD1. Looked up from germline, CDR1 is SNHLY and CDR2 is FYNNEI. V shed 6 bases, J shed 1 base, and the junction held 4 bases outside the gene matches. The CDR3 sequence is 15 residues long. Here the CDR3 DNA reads TGTGCCAGCAGGGCCGGGACAGGGAACACCGGGGAGCTGTTTTTT. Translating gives CASRAGTGNTGELFF.

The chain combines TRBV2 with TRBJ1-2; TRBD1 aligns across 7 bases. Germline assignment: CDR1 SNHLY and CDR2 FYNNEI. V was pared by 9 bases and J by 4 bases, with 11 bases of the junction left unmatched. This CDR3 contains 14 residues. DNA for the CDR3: TGTGCCAGTACCAACAGGGGCCGTGGCTATGGCTACACCTTC. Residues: CASTNRGRGYGYTF.

The CDR3 DNA reads as TGTGCCAGCAGGCATGACAGGGAACCCCTCCACTTT. Protein product: CASRHDREPLHF. The J gene is TRBJ1-6, the V gene TRBV2; 7 bases are a match to TRBD1. Per germline, CDR1 SNHLY and CDR2 FYNNEI. The CDR3 spans 12 residues. The ends lost 6 bases at V and 12 bases at J; junction bases unmatched: 5.

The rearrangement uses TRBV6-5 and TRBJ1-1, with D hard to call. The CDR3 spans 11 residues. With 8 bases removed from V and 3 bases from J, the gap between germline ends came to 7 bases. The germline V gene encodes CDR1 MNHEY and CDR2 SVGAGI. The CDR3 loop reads CASGGDTEAFF. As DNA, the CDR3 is TGTGCCAGCGGTGGAGACACTGAAGCTTTCTTT.

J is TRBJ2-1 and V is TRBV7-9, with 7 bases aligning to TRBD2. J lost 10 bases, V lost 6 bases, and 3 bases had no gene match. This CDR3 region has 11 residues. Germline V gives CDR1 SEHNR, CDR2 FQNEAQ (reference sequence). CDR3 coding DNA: TGTGCCAGCAGTGCGCGGGGGGAGCAGTTCTTC. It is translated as CASSARGEQFF.

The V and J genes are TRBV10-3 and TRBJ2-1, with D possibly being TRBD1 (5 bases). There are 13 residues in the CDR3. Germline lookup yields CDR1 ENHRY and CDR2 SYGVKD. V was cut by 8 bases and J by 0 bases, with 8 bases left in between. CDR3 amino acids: CAIGQDSYNEQFF. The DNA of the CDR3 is TGTGCCATCGGACAAGACTCCTACAATGAGCAGTTCTTC.

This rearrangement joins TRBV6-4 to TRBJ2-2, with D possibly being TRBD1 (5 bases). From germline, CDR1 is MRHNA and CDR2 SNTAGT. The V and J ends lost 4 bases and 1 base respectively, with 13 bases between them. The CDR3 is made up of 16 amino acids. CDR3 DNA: TGTGCCAGCAGTGTATTTTCAGGGAAGAACACCGGGGAGCTGTTTTTT. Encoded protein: CASSVFSGKNTGELFF.

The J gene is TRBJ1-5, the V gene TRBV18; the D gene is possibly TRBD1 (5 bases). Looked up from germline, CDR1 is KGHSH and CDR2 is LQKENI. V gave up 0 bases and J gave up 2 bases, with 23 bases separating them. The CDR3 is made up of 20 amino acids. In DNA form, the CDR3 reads TGTGCCAGCTCACCACCCCTTAGCCCAAGGGACTTCGCCGGCAATCAGCCCCAGCATTTT. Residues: CASSPPLSPRDFAGNQPQHF.

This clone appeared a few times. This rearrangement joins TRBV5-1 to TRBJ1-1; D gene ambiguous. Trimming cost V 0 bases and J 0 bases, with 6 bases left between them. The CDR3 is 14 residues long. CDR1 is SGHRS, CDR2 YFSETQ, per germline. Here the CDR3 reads CASSLGPVNTEAFF. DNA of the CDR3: TGCGCCAGCAGCTTGGGGCCGGTGAACACTGAAGCTTTCTTT.

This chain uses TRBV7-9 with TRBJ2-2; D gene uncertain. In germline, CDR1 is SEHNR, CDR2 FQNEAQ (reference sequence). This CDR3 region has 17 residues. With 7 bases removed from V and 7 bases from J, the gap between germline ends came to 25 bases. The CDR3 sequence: CASIPPSRHGSNGELFF. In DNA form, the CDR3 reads TGTGCCAGCATTCCCCCATCGCGTCATGGGTCTAACGGGGAGCTGTTTTTT. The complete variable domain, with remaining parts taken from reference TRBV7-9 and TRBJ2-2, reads DTGVSQNPRHKITKRGQNVTFRCDPISEHNRLYWYRQTLGQGPEFLTYFQNEAQLEKSRLLSDRFSAERPKGSFSTLEIQRTEQGDSAMYLCASIPPSRHGSNGELFFGEGSRLTVL.

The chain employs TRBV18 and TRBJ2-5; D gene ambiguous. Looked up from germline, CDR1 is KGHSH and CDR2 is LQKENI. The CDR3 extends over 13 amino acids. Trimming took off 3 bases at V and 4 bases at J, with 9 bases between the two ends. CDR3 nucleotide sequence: TGTGCCAGCTCACCGGGCGGTGGAGAGACCCAGTACTTC. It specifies CASSPGGGETQYF.

CDR3 coding DNA: TGTGCCAGCTCACCCCGGGACAGCTCTAACTATGGCTACACCTTC. It specifies CASSPRDSSNYGYTF. The V call is TRBV18, the J call TRBJ1-2; 7 bases line up with TRBD1. The CDR3 has 15 residues. Germline V CDR1 and CDR2: KGHSH, LQKENI. V was pared by 3 bases and J by 0 bases, with 4 bases of the junction left unmatched.

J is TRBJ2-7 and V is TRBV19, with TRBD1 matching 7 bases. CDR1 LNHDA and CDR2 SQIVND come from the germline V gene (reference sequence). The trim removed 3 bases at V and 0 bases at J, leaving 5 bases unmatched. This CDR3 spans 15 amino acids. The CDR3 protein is CASSMGTASSYEQYF. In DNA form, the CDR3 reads TGTGCCAGTAGTATGGGGACAGCGAGCTCCTACGAGCAGTACTTC. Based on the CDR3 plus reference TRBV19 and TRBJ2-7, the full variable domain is DGGITQSPKYLFRKEGQNVTLSCEQNLNHDAMYWYRQDPGQGLRLIYYSQIVNDFQKGDIAEGYSVSREKKESFPLTVTSAQKNPTAFYLCASSMGTASSYEQYFGPGTRLTVT.

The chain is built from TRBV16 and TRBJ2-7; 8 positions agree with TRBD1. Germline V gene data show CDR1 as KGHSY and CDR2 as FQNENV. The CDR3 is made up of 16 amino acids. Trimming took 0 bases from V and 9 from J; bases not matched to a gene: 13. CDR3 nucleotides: TGTGCCAGCAGCCAATCTTATGCAGGGGGCGATGGTGGGCAGTACTTC. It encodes CASSQSYAGGDGGQYF.

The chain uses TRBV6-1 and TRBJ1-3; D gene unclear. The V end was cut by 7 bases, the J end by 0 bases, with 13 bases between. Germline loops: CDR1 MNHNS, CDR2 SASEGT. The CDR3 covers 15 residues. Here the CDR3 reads CASNTEVSSGNTIYF. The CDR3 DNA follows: TGTGCCAGCAACACAGAGGTTTCCTCTGGAAACACCATATATTTT.

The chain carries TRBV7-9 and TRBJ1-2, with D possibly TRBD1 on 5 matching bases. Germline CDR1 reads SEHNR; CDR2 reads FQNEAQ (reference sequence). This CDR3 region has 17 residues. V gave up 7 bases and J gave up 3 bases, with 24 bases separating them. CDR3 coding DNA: TGTGCCAGCAACTACCCGGAGAGGGGCGCACCGGACTATGGCTACACCTTC. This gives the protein CASNYPERGAPDYGYTF.

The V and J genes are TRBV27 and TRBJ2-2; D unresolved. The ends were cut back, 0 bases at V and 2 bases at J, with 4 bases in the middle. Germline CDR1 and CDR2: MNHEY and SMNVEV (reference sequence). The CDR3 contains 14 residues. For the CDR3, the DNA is TGTGCCAGCAGTTTATCGGTTAACACCGGGGAGCTGTTTTTT. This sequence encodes CASSLSVNTGELFF.

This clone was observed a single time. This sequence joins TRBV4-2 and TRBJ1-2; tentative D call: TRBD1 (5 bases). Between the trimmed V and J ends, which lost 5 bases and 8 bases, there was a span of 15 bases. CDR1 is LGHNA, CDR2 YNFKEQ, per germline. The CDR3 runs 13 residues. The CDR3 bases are TGTGCCAGCAGCTCCCGTACAGGTGGAGGCTACACCTTC. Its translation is CASSSRTGGGYTF.

Here the CDR3 reads CASYPGTVIGSPLHF. The CDR3 DNA follows: TGTGCCAGCTACCCTGGGACGGTGATCGGGTCACCCCTCCACTTT. The chain joins TRBV28 to TRBJ1-6; a weak D match, TRBD1 (5 bases). Germline V gene data show CDR1 as MDHEN and CDR2 as SYDVKM. V was pared by 8 bases and J by 10 bases, with 21 bases between. The CDR3 length is 15 residues.

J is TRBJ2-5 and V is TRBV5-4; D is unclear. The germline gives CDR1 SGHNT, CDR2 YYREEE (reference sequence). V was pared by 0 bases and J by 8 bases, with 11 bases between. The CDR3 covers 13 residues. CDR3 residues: CASSLDTKRTQYF. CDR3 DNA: TGTGCCAGCAGCTTGGATACAAAGAGAACCCAGTACTTC.

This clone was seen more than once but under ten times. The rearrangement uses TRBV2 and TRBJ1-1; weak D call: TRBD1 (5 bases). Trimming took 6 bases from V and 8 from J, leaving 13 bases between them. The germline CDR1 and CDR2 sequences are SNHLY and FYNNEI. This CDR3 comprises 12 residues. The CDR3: CASRPDRTEAFF. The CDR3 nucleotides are TGTGCCAGCAGGCCGGACCGGACAGAAGCTTTCTTT.

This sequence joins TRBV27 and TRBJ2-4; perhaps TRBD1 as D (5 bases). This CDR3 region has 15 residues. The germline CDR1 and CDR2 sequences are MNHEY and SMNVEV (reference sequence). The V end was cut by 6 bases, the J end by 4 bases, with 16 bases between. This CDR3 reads CASSLTALGKNIQYF. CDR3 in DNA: TGTGCCAGCAGCCTGACAGCTTTGGGTAAAAACATTCAGTACTTC.

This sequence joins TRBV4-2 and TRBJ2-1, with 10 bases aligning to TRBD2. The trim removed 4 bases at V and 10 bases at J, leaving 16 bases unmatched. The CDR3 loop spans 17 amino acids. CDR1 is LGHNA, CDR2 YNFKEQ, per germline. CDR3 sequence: CASSPSAGSGGANEQFF. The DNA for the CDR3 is TGTGCCAGCAGCCCCTCAGCCGGAAGCGGGGGGGCGAACGAGCAGTTCTTC.

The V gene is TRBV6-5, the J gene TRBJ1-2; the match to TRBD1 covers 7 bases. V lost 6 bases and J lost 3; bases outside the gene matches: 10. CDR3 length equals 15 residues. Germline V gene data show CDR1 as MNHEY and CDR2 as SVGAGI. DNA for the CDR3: TGTGCCAGCAGACCAGGACAGGAGCAATACTATGGCTACACCTTC. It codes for CASRPGQEQYYGYTF.

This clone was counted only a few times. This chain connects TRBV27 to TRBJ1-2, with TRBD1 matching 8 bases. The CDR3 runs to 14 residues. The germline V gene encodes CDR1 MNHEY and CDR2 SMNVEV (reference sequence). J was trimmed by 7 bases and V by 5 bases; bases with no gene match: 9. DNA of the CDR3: TGTGCCAGCAGTCCGGGACAGGTATTTTCTGGCTACACCTTC. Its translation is CASSPGQVFSGYTF.

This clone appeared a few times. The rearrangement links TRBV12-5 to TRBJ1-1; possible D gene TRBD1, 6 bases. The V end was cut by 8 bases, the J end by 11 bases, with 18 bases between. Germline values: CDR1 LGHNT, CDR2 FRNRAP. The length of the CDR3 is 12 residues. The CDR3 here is CASSTEGGPAFF. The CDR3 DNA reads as TGTGCTAGTTCGACGGAGGGGGGGCCCGCTTTCTTT.

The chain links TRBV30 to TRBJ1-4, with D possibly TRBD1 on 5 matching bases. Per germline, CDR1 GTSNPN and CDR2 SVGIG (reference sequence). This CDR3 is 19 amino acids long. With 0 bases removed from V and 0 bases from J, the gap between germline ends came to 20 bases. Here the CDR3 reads CAWSVPGFRWGATNEKLFF. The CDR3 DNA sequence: TGTGCCTGGAGTGTACCAGGTTTTCGGTGGGGGGCAACTAATGAAAAACTGTTTTTT.

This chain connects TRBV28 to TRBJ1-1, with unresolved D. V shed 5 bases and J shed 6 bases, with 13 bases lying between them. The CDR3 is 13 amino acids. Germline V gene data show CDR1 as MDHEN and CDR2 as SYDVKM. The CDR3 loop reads CASSLDLPPEAFF. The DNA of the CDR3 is TGTGCCAGCAGTCTGGACCTCCCCCCTGAAGCTTTCTTT.

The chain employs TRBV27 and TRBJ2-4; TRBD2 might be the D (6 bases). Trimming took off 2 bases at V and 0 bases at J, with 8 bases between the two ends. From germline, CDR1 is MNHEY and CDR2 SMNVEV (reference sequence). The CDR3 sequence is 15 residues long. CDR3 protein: CASSLHGGAKNIQYF. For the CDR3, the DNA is TGTGCCAGCAGTTTACACGGGGGAGCCAAAAACATTCAGTACTTC.